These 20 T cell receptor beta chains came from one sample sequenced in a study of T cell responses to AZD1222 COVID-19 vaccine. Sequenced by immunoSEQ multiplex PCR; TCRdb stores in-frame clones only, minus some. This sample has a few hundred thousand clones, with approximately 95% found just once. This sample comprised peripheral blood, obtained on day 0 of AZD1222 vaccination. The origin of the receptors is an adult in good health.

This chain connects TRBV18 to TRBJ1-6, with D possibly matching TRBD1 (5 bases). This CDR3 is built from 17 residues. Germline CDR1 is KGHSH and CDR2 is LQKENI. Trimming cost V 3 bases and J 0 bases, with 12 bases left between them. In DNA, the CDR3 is TGTGCCAGCTCACCGAAACAGGAGAGCTCCTATAATTCACCCCTCCACTTT. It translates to CASSPKQESSYNSPLHF.

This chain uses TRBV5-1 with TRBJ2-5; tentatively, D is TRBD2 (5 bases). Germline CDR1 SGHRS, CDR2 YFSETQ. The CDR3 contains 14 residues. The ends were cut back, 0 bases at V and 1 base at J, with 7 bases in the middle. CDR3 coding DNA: TGCGCCAGCAGCTTGGGGACTCGCCAAGAGACCCAGTACTTC. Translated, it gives CASSLGTRQETQYF.

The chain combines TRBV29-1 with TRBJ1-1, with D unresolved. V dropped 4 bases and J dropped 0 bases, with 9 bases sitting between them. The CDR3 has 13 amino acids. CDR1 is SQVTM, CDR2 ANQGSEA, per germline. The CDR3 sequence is CSVVRRMNTEAFF. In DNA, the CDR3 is TGCAGCGTTGTGCGGAGAATGAACACTGAAGCTTTCTTT.

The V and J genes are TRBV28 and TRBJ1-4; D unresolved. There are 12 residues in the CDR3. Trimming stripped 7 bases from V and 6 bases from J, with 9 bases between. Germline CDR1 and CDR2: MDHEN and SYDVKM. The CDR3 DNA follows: TGTGCCAGCAAGGTCTCTGATGAAAAACTGTTTTTT. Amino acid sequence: CASKVSDEKLFF. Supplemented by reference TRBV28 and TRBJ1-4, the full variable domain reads DVKVTQSSRYLVKRTGEKVFLECVQDMDHENMFWYRQDPGLGLRLIYFSYDVKMKEKGDIPEGYSVSREKKERFSLILESASTNQTSMYLCASKVSDEKLFFGSGTQLSVL.

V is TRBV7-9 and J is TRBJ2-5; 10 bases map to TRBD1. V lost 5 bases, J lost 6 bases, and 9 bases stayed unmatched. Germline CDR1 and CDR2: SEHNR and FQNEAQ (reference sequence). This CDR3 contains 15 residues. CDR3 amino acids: CASSQLGQGEKTQYF. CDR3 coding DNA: TGTGCCAGCAGCCAACTCGGACAGGGGGAAAAGACCCAGTACTTC. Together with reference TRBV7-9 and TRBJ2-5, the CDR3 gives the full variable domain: DTGVSQNPRHKITKRGQNVTFRCDPISEHNRLYWYRQTLGQGPEFLTYFQNEAQLEKSRLLSDRFSAERPKGSFSTLEIQRTEQGDSAMYLCASSQLGQGEKTQYFGPGTRLLVL.

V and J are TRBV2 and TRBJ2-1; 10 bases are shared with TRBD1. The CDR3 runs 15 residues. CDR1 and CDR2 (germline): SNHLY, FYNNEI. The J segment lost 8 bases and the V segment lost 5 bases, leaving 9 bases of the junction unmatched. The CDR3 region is CASSYRDRGFDEQFF. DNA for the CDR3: TGTGCCAGCAGTTACCGGGACAGGGGCTTTGATGAGCAGTTCTTC.

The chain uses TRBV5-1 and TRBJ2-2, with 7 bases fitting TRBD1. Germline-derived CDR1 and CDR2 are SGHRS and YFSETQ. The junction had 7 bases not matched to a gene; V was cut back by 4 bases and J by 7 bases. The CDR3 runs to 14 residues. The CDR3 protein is CASSLGQASGELFF. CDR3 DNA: TGCGCCAGCAGCCTCGGACAGGCTAGCGGGGAGCTGTTTTTT.

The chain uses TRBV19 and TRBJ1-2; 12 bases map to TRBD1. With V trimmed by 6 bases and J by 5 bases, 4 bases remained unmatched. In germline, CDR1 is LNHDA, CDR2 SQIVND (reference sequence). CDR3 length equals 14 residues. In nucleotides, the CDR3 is TGTGCCAGTAGACCGGGACAGGGGGCGTATGGCTACACCTTC. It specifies CASRPGQGAYGYTF.

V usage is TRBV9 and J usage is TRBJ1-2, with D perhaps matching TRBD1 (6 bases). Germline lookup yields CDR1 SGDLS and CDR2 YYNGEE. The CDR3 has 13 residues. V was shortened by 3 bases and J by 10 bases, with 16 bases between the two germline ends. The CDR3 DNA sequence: TGTGCCAGCAGCGCACGGGACACCCTTGACTACACCTTC. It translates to CASSARDTLDYTF.

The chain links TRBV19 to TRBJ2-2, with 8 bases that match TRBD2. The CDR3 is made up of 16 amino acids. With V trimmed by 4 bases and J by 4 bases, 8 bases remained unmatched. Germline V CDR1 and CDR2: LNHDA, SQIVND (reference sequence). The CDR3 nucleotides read TGTGCCAGTAGTAGAGTAGCGGGATCGGGCACCGGGGAGCTGTTTTTT. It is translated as CASSRVAGSGTGELFF.

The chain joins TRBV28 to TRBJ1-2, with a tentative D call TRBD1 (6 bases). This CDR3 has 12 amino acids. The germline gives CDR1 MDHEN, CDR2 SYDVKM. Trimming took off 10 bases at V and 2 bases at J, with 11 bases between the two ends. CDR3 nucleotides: TGTGCCACCGGACAGTTGAACTATGGCTACACCTTC. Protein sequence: CATGQLNYGYTF.

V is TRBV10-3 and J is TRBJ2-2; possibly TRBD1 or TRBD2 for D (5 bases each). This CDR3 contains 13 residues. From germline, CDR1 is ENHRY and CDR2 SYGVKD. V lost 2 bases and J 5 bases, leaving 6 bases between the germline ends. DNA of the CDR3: TGTGCCATCAGTGAGGAGGGGACCGGGGAGCTGTTTTTT. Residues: CAISEEGTGELFF.

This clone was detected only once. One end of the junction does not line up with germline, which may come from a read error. CDR3 nucleotides: TGTGCCAGCAGTTACTCGGCCCAAACTTCCTCCGAGCAGTACTTC. The encoded protein is CASSYSAQTSSEQYF. The rearrangement joins TRBV6-5 to TRBJ2-7; no firm D call. The CDR3 totals 15 residues. Germline loops: CDR1 MNHEY, CDR2 SVGAGI.

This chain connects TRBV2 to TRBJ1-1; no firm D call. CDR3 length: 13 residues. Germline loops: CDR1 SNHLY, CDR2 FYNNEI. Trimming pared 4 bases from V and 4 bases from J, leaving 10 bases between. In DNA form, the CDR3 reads TGTGCCAGCAGTGGGACGTCCCGCACTGAAGCTTTCTTT. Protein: CASSGTSRTEAFF.

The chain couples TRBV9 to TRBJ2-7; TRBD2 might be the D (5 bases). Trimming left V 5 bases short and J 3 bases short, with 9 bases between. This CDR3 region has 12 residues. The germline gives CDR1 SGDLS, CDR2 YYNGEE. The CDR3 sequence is CASSRAGYEQYF. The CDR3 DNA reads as TGTGCCAGCAGTCGGGCGGGCTACGAGCAGTACTTC. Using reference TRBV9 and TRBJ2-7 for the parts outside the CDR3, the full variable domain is DSGVTQTPKHLITATGQRVTLRCSPRSGDLSVYWYQQSLDQGLQFLIQYYNGEERAKGNILERFSAQQFPDLHSELNLSSLELGDSALYFCASSRAGYEQYFGPGTRLTVT.

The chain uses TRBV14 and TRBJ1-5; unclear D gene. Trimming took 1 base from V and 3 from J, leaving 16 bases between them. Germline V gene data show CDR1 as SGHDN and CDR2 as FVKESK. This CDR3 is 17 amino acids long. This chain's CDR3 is CASSQARPAQANQPQHF. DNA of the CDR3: TGTGCCAGCAGCCAAGCTCGGCCCGCTCAGGCCAATCAGCCCCAGCATTTT.

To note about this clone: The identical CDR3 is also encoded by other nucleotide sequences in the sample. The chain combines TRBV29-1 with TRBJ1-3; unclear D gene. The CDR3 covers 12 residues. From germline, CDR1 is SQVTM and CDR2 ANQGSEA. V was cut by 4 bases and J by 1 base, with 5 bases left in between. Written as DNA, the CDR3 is TGCAGCGTTGTTGAATCTGGAAACACCATATATTTT. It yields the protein CSVVESGNTIYF.

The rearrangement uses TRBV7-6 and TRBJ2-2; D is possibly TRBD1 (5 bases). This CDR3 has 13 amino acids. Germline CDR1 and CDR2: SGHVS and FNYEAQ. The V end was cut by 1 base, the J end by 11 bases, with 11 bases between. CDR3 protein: CASSLGGFGELFF. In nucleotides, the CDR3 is TGTGCCAGCAGCTTAGGGGGCTTCGGAGAGCTGTTTTTT. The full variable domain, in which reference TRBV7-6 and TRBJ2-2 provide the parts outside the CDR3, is GAGVSQSPRYKVTKRGQDVALRCDPISGHVSLYWYRQALGQGPEFLTYFNYEAQQDKSGLPNDRFSAERPEGSISTLTIQRTEQRDSAMYRCASSLGGFGELFFGEGSRLTVL.

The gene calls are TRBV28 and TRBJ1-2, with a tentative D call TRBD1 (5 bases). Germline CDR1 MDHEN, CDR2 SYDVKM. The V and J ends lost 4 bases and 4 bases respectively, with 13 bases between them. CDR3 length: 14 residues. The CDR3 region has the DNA TGTGCCAGCAGTTACCGGGACTTCTTCTATGGCTACACCTTC. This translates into CASSYRDFFYGYTF.

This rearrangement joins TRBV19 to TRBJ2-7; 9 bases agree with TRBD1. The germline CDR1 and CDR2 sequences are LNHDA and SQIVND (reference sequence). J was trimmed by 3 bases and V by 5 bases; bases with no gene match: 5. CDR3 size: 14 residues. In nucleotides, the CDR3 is TGTGCCAGTAGTTCCATGGACAGGGGCTACGAGCAGTACTTC. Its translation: CASSSMDRGYEQYF.